This passage covers 16 T cell receptor beta chains from one sample sequenced in a study of CD8+ T cells in alopecia areata. Treatment reported: oral pan-JAK inhibitor, 5-10 mg twice daily. Sequencing relied on a cDNA template that was reverse transcribed from extracted RNA. Sequencing used immunoSEQ multiplex PCR; TCRdb keeps in-frame clones, though not all of them. Here the sample spans roughly 110,000 clones, about 60% being singletons. Sequenced here: CD8+ T cells sorted from blood, sampled at week 24, from a patient treated with tofacitinib. Receptor source: a human donor with alopecia areata.

A remark on this clone: Additional DNA sequences in this sample encode the identical CDR3. J is TRBJ2-7 and V is TRBV11-2, with D tentatively TRBD1 (5 bases). This CDR3 is built from 13 residues. From germline, CDR1 is SGHAT and CDR2 FQNNGV. V lost 5 bases and J lost 1, with 9 bases in between. The CDR3 sequence is CASSPGHSYEQYF. The CDR3 coding sequence is TGTGCCAGCAGCCCCGGACATTCCTACGAGCAGTACTTC.

The V and J genes are TRBV4-3 and TRBJ1-1; D not resolved. CDR3 length: 14 amino acids. Germline CDR1 and CDR2: LGHNA and YSLEER. The germline V and J ends were trimmed by 0 bases and 5 bases, with 10 bases remaining between them. CDR3 residues: CASSQDFGPTEAFF. The CDR3 DNA sequence: TGCGCCAGCAGCCAAGATTTTGGCCCTACTGAAGCTTTCTTT.

This clone was counted a few times. This chain uses TRBV7-8 with TRBJ2-7; TRBD1 might be the D (5 bases). The CDR3 runs to 14 residues. The V and J ends lost 3 bases and 3 bases respectively, with 12 bases between them. CDR1 is SGHVS, CDR2 FQNEAQ, per germline. The CDR3 protein is CASSFVPGNYEQYF. CDR3 nucleotides: TGTGCCAGCAGCTTCGTTCCAGGGAACTACGAGCAGTACTTC.

The chain uses TRBV29-1 and TRBJ1-5; D is perhaps TRBD1 (5 bases). The germline V gene has CDR1 SQVTM and CDR2 ANQGSEA. Trimming pared 6 bases from V and 4 bases from J, leaving 19 bases between. The CDR3 consists of 15 residues. The CDR3 DNA is TGCAGCGTCGGAGTGGAGGGGTTAGAGAATCAGCCCCAGCATTTT. Residues: CSVGVEGLENQPQHF.

The V call is TRBV13, the J call TRBJ2-7, with TRBD1 matching over 9 bases. Germline values: CDR1 PRHDT, CDR2 FYEKMQ (reference sequence). V trimming: 5 bases; J trimming: 4 bases; junction bases outside the gene matches: 9. The CDR3 loop spans 15 amino acids. The DNA for the CDR3 is TGTGCCAGCAGCCCGGGGACAGGGATCCTGTACGAGCAGTACTTC. Its protein is CASSPGTGILYEQYF.

This chain uses TRBV4-1 with TRBJ2-7, with D tentatively TRBD1 or TRBD2 (6 bases each). With 0 bases removed from V and 4 bases from J, the gap between germline ends came to 13 bases. This CDR3 comprises 15 residues. CDR1 and CDR2 (germline): MGHRA, YSYEKL. The CDR3 reads CASSQESIGGYEQYF. The CDR3 DNA follows: TGCGCCAGCAGCCAAGAGTCAATAGGGGGGTACGAGCAGTACTTC.

This chain connects TRBV7-2 to TRBJ2-5, with TRBD1 identical over 9 bases. Looked up from germline, CDR1 is SGHTA and CDR2 is FQGNSA. With 2 bases clipped from V and 5 bases from J, the junction kept 9 bases outside the gene matches. The CDR3 totals 16 residues. The chain's CDR3 is CASSLLQGAWGETQYF. CDR3 in DNA: TGTGCCAGCAGCTTATTACAGGGGGCATGGGGTGAGACCCAGTACTTC.

This sequence joins TRBV10-3 and TRBJ2-1; D is uncertain. V gave up 2 bases and J gave up 0 bases, with 11 bases separating them. Germline assignment: CDR1 ENHRY and CDR2 SYGVKD. The CDR3 extends over 16 amino acids. Here the CDR3 reads CAISERVGSSYNEQFF. The CDR3 nucleotides read TGTGCCATCAGTGAGAGGGTAGGCAGCTCCTACAATGAGCAGTTCTTC.

V usage is TRBV5-1 and J usage is TRBJ2-1, with 8 bases matching TRBD1. Germline values: CDR1 SGHRS, CDR2 YFSETQ. This CDR3 has 15 amino acids. V lost 0 bases to trimming and J lost 6 bases; unmatched junction nucleotides: 5. In nucleotides, the CDR3 is TGCGCCAGCAGCTTGGACAGGACAGGGTTCAATGAGCAGTTCTTC. It codes for CASSLDRTGFNEQFF.

The J gene is TRBJ2-3, the V gene TRBV4-3; perhaps TRBD2 as D (5 bases). V shed 0 bases and J shed 1 base, with 14 bases lying between them. The CDR3 runs 17 residues. Germline CDR1 reads LGHNA; CDR2 reads YSLEER. Here the CDR3 reads CASSQDELVRGTDTQYF. The CDR3 coding sequence is TGCGCCAGCAGCCAAGATGAACTAGTAAGGGGCACAGATACGCAGTATTTT.

The chain is built from TRBV29-1 and TRBJ1-3; 7 bases match TRBD1. The germline V gene encodes CDR1 SQVTM and CDR2 ANQGSEA. The junction had 4 bases not matched to a gene; V was cut back by 2 bases and J by 0 bases. The CDR3 sequence is 15 residues long. This CDR3 reads CSVERGQISGNTIYF. Written as DNA, the CDR3 is TGCAGCGTTGAAAGGGGACAGATCTCTGGAAACACCATATATTTT.

The chain joins TRBV6-5 to TRBJ2-3, with 10 bases lining up with TRBD1. The CDR3 runs to 15 residues. Per germline, CDR1 MNHEY and CDR2 SVGAGI. The V gene end was trimmed by 5 bases and the J gene end by 2 bases; junction bases not matched to a gene: 4. The CDR3: CASSPGTGDTDTQYF. The CDR3 DNA follows: TGTGCCAGCAGTCCCGGGACAGGGGACACAGATACGCAGTATTTT.

The rearrangement uses TRBV7-6 and TRBJ2-1; 8 bases align to TRBD2. The CDR3 sequence is 16 residues long. Germline CDR1 SGHVS, CDR2 FNYEAQ. Trimming at V came to 0 bases and at J to 8 bases, leaving 9 bases not matched to a gene. The CDR3: CASSLALTGGAYEQFF. Here the CDR3 DNA reads TGTGCCAGCAGCTTAGCGCTAACCGGGGGGGCATATGAGCAGTTCTTC. The full variable domain, rest sourced from reference TRBV7-6 and TRBJ2-1, is GAGVSQSPRYKVTKRGQDVALRCDPISGHVSLYWYRQALGQGPEFLTYFNYEAQQDKSGLPNDRFSAERPEGSISTLTIQRTEQRDSAMYRCASSLALTGGAYEQFFGPGTRLTVL.

In its sample, this clone was seen a few times. The chain uses TRBV27 and TRBJ2-2; D may match TRBD1 or TRBD2 (5 bases each). Germline V lookup: CDR1 MNHEY, CDR2 SMNVEV (reference sequence). The CDR3 consists of 13 residues. Trimming cost V 3 bases and J 6 bases, with 8 bases left between them. The CDR3 DNA reads TGTGCCAGCAGTTTTATGGGGGCCGGGGAGCTGTTTTTT. This gives the protein CASSFMGAGELFF.

The chain links TRBV15 to TRBJ1-5; D uncertain. The CDR3 contains 13 residues. V lost 1 base and J 6 bases, leaving 7 bases between the germline ends. Per germline, CDR1 LNHNV and CDR2 YYDKDF (reference sequence). The CDR3 protein is CATSRAGGQPQHF. The CDR3 DNA sequence: TGTGCCACCAGCAGAGCGGGCGGTCAGCCCCAGCATTTT.

The V and J genes are TRBV27 and TRBJ2-7, with 8 bases fitting TRBD1. This CDR3 contains 15 residues. Germline CDR1 reads MNHEY; CDR2 reads SMNVEV (reference sequence). V shed 5 bases and J 3 bases; nucleotides not matched to a gene: 9. CDR3 DNA sequence: TGTGCCAGCAGTGGTTCAGGGGGCTACGGCTACGAGCAGTACTTC. Translating it yields CASSGSGGYGYEQYF.